The 16 T cell receptor beta chains reported below all come from one sample, sequenced in a study of T-cell reconstitution after alpha-beta-depleted transplantation in children. The TCRbeta library incorporated unique molecular identifiers. TCRdb re-called the PCR reads with MiXCR, one entry per CDR3 protein. The data contain about 290,000 distinct CDR3 sequences, roughly a tenth of them singletons. The specimen comprised PBMCs, sampled before TCRalphabeta/CD19-depleted stem cell transplant. These TCRs come from a boy under three years old with acute myeloid leukemia, due to receive a stem cell transplant.

This clonotype was detected many times. The rearrangement links TRBV6-1 to TRBJ2-7, with 10 bases lining up with TRBD1. In germline, CDR1 is MNHNS, CDR2 SASEGT. V was pared by 5 bases and J by 5 bases, with 6 bases of the junction left unmatched. The CDR3 totals 14 residues. The CDR3 nucleotides read TGTGCCAGCAGTCAACGGGACAGGGGCCACGAGCAGTACTTC. Protein sequence: CASSQRDRGHEQYF.

In this sample, this clonotype turned up many times. The J gene is TRBJ2-3, the V gene TRBV28; 8 positions agree with TRBD2. The CDR3 totals 16 residues. V shed 5 bases and J 1 base; nucleotides not matched to a gene: 8. Germline loops: CDR1 MDHEN, CDR2 SYDVKM. DNA of the CDR3: TGTGCCAGCAGTACTATCGGGAGGGGGGGCACAGATACGCAGTATTTT. This gives the protein CASSTIGRGGTDTQYF. Drawing the rest from reference TRBV28 and TRBJ2-3, the complete variable domain is DVKVTQSSRYLVKRTGEKVFLECVQDMDHENMFWYRQDPGLGLRLIYFSYDVKMKEKGDIPEGYSVSREKKERFSLILESASTNQTSMYLCASSTIGRGGTDTQYFGPGTRLTVL.

This clonotype was seen ten or more times. This chain uses TRBV5-1 with TRBJ2-1; the match to TRBD2 covers 11 bases. Germline V gene sequence: CDR1 SGHRS, CDR2 YFSETQ. The CDR3 has 14 amino acids. With V trimmed by 4 bases and J by 8 bases, 5 bases remained unmatched. CDR3 region: CASSATSGIDEQFF. The CDR3 DNA sequence: TGCGCCAGCAGCGCGACTAGCGGGATCGATGAGCAGTTCTTC.

In regard to this clonotype: Being one base from a much bigger clone, this may be a read error. The J gene is TRBJ1-2, the V gene TRBV4-1; D might be TRBD1 (6 bases). The CDR3 runs 15 residues. Germline V gives CDR1 MGHRA, CDR2 YSYEKL. The V end lost 0 bases, the J end lost 12 bases, and 20 bases lay between the germline ends. The CDR3: CASSQDRGAMEGDTF. The CDR3, as DNA: TGCGCCAGCAGCCAAGATCGGGGGGCGATGGAAGGCGACACCTTC.

This clonotype has ten or more counts. CDR3 in DNA: TGTGCCACCAGTGATTTGAGCAGCCCAGATACGCAGTATTTT. It specifies CATSDLSSPDTQYF. This chain joins TRBV24-1 and TRBJ2-3; no clear D gene. Trimming removed 0 bases from V and 4 bases from J, with 7 bases in between. The CDR3 length is 14 residues. Looked up from germline, CDR1 is KGHDR and CDR2 is SFDVKD.

This clonotype has a handful of counts. The genes are TRBV15 and TRBJ2-1; 14 bases are shared with TRBD2. CDR1 and CDR2 (germline): LNHNV, YYDKDF (reference sequence). With V trimmed by 1 base and J by 8 bases, 13 bases remained unmatched. CDR3 length: 19 residues. The CDR3 is CATSRGPGTSGRLWDEQFF. The CDR3 DNA follows: TGTGCCACCAGCAGAGGACCTGGGACTAGCGGGAGATTGTGGGATGAGCAGTTCTTC.

The CDR3 DNA is TGTGCCAGCAGCCCTCAGGCGGGAGCTACCGGGGAGCTGTTTTTT. Translation: CASSPQAGATGELFF. V gene TRBV9 combines with J gene TRBJ2-2; 7 bases map to TRBD2. The germline gives CDR1 SGDLS, CDR2 YYNGEE. The CDR3 is 15 residues long. Trimming took 4 bases from V and 5 from J; bases not matched to a gene: 8.

This clonotype was counted a few times. The chain links TRBV5-1 to TRBJ1-2; 10 positions agree with TRBD1. Trimming cost V 2 bases and J 4 bases; bases outside gene matches: 14. Germline CDR1 is SGHRS and CDR2 is YFSETQ. The CDR3 is made up of 18 amino acids. The chain's CDR3 is CASSFVASGTGELYGYTF. CDR3 nucleotides: TGCGCCAGCAGCTTCGTCGCCTCCGGGACAGGGGAACTCTATGGCTACACCTTC.

This clonotype was seen at least ten times. The gene calls are TRBV12-3 or TRBV12-4 and TRBJ2-7; perhaps TRBD2 as D (5 bases). V was cut by 6 bases and J by 2 bases, with 14 bases left in between. The CDR3 spans 14 residues. The CDR3 spells CASSRRLATYEQYF. As DNA, the CDR3 is TGTGCCAGCAGCCGGCGGCTAGCTACCTACGAGCAGTACTTC.

This clonotype was observed at least ten times. The gene calls are TRBV7-8 and TRBJ2-1; 7 positions match TRBD2. This CDR3 spans 16 amino acids. V lost 5 bases and J lost 4; bases outside the gene matches: 11. Germline CDR1 reads SGHVS; CDR2 reads FQNEAQ. CDR3 amino acids: CASSPLWASGYNEQFF. The CDR3 DNA sequence: TGTGCCAGCAGCCCCCTCTGGGCTAGCGGTTACAATGAGCAGTTCTTC. Complete variable domain (other parts from reference TRBV7-8 and TRBJ2-1): GAGVSQSPRYKVAKRGQDVALRCDPISGHVSLFWYQQALGQGPEFLTYFQNEAQLDKSGLPSDRFFAERPEGSVSTLKIQRTQQEDSAVYLCASSPLWASGYNEQFFGPGTRLTVL.

This clonotype was picked up many times. The V and J genes are TRBV5-1 and TRBJ2-7; D gene unclear. This CDR3 region has 10 residues. CDR1 and CDR2 from the germline V gene are SGHRS and YFSETQ. V lost 5 bases and J lost 5, with 5 bases in between. The CDR3, as DNA: TGCGCCAGCAGTTGGAACGAGCAGTACTTC. Translated, it gives CASSWNEQYF. The full variable domain, with the rest looked up from reference TRBV5-1 and TRBJ2-7, is KAGVTQTPRYLIKTRGQQVTLSCSPISGHRSVSWYQQTPGQGLQFLFEYFSETQRNKGNFPGRFSGRQFSNSRSEMNVSTLELGDSALYLCASSWNEQYFGPGTRLTVT.

This clonotype has a handful of counts. The V gene is TRBV19, the J gene TRBJ2-5; 8 bases are shared with TRBD2. Losses at the gene ends were 6 bases for V and 5 bases for J; bases not matched to a gene: 11. Germline loops: CDR1 LNHDA, CDR2 SQIVND (reference sequence). This CDR3 contains 15 residues. The CDR3 region has the DNA TGTGCCAGTAGCGTACTAGCGGAGAGACGGGAGACCCAGTACTTC. It encodes CASSVLAERRETQYF. Full variable domain (missing parts from reference TRBV19 and TRBJ2-5): DGGITQSPKYLFRKEGQNVTLSCEQNLNHDAMYWYRQDPGQGLRLIYYSQIVNDFQKGDIAEGYSVSREKKESFPLTVTSAQKNPTAFYLCASSVLAERRETQYFGPGTRLLVL.

Details on this clonotype: With a much larger clone just one base away, this may be a read error. This sequence joins TRBV28 and TRBJ2-7, with 7 bases matching TRBD2. The length of the CDR3 is 18 residues. With 3 bases clipped from V and 4 bases from J, the junction kept 18 bases outside the gene matches. Germline loops: CDR1 MDHEN, CDR2 SYDVKM. CDR3 sequence: CASSFWLVGGRVLYEQYF. The CDR3 DNA reads as TGTGCCAGCAGTTTTTGGCTAGTGGGAGGGAGGGTGCTGTACGAGCAGTACTTC. Full variable domain (missing parts from reference TRBV28 and TRBJ2-7): DVKVTQSSRYLVKRTGEKVFLECVQDMDHENMFWYRQDPGLGLRLIYFSYDVKMKEKGDIPEGYSVSREKKERFSLILESASTNQTSMYLCASSFWLVGGRVLYEQYFGPGTRLTVT.

This clonotype appeared many times. V usage is TRBV6-1 and J usage is TRBJ1-4; perhaps TRBD1 as D (6 bases). The CDR3 has 14 residues. V lost 7 bases to trimming and J lost 8 bases, with 17 bases between them. Per the germline V gene, CDR1 is MNHNS and CDR2 is SASEGT. This chain's CDR3 is CASNRELIVEKLFF. DNA of the CDR3: TGTGCCAGCAACAGGGAGTTGATAGTCGAAAAACTGTTTTTT.

In its sample, this clonotype was seen a few times. DNA for the CDR3: TGTGCCAGCAGTTCCTATCAGGACTGGCGCACCGGGGAGCTGTTTTTT. Translating gives CASSSYQDWRTGELFF. The chain couples TRBV28 to TRBJ2-2, with D possibly TRBD2 on 5 matching bases. The CDR3 has 16 residues. Trimming shortened V by 4 bases and J by 4 bases, and 16 bases separated the two germline ends. Germline V gene data show CDR1 as MDHEN and CDR2 as SYDVKM.

Ten or more counts support this clonotype. This chain links TRBV20-1 with TRBJ2-7; TRBD1 matches at 7 bases. The J segment lost 4 bases and the V segment lost 3 bases, leaving 6 bases of the junction unmatched. This CDR3 region has 13 residues. Germline V gene data show CDR1 as DFQATT and CDR2 as SNEGSKA (reference sequence). The CDR3 sequence is CSASGLQGYEQYF. The CDR3, as DNA: TGCAGTGCTAGCGGGCTACAGGGGTACGAGCAGTACTTC.